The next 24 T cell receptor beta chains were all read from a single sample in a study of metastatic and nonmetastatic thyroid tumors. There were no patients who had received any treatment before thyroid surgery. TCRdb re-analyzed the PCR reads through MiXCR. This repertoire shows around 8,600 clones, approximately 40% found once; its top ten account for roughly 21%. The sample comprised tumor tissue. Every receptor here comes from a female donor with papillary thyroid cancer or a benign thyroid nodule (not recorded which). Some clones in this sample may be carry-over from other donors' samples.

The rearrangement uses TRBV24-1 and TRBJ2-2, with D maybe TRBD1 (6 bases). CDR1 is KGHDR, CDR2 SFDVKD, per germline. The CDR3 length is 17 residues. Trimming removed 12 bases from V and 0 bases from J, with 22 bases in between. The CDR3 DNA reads TGTGCCCCCAAGATGCGGTGGACAGCTTCGAACACCGGGGAGCTGTTTTTT. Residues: CAPKMRWTASNTGELFF.

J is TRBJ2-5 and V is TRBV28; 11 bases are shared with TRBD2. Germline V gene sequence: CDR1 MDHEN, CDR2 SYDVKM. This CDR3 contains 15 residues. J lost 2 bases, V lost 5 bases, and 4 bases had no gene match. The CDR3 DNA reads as TGTGCCAGCAGTACTCGGACTAGCGGGCAAGAGACCCAGTACTTC. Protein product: CASSTRTSGQETQYF.

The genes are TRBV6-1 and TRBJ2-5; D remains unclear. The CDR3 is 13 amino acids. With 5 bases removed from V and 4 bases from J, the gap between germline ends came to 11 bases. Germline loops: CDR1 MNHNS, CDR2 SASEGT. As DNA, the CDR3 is TGTGCCAGCAGTCCACCCTGGGGAGAGACCCAGTACTTC. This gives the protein CASSPPWGETQYF.

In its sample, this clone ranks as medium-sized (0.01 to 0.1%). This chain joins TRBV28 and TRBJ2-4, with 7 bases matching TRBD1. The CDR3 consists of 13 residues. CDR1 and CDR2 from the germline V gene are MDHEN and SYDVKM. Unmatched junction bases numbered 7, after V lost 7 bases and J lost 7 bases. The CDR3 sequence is CASTMGQRNIQYF. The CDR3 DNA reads TGTGCCAGCACTATGGGACAGAGGAACATTCAGTACTTC.

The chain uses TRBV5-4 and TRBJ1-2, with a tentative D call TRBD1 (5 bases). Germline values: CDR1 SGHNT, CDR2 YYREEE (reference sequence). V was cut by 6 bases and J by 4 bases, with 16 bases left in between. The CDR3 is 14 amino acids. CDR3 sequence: CASTWAGRAYGYTF. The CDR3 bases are TGTGCCAGCACCTGGGCAGGGAGAGCCTATGGCTACACCTTC. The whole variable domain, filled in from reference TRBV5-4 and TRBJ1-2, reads ETGVTQSPTHLIKTRGQQVTLRCSSQSGHNTVSWYQQALGQGPQFIFQYYREEENGRGNFPPRFSGLQFPNYSSELNVNALELDDSALYLCASTWAGRAYGYTFGSGTRLTVV.

This chain's CDR3 is CASSLGTEQETQYF. Here the CDR3 DNA reads TGTGCCAGCAGCTTAGGGACAGAGCAAGAGACCCAGTACTTC. This rearrangement joins TRBV7-2 to TRBJ2-5; possibly TRBD1 for D (6 bases). V lost 1 base and J 2 bases, leaving 8 bases between the germline ends. Germline-derived CDR1 and CDR2 are SGHTA and FQGNSA. The CDR3 has 14 amino acids.

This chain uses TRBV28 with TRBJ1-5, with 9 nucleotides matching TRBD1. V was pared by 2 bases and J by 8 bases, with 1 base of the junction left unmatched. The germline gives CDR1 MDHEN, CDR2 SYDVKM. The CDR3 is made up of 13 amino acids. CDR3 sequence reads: CASSLRDREPQHF. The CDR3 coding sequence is TGTGCCAGCAGTTTACGGGACAGGGAGCCCCAGCATTTT.

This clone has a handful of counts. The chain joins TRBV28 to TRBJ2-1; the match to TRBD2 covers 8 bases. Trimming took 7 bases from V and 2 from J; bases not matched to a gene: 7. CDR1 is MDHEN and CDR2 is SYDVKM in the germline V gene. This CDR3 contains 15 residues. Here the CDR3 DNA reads TGTGCCAGCACCTCTAGCGGGTTAGCCTACAATGAGCAGTTCTTC. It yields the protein CASTSSGLAYNEQFF.

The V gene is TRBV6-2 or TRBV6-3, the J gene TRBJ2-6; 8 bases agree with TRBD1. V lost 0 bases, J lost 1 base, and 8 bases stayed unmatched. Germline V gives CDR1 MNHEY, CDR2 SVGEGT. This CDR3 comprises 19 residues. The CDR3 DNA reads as TGTGCCAGCAGTTACTCTACAGCAGGGGGCGCTTCTGGGGCCAACGTCCTGACTTTC. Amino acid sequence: CASSYSTAGGASGANVLTF.

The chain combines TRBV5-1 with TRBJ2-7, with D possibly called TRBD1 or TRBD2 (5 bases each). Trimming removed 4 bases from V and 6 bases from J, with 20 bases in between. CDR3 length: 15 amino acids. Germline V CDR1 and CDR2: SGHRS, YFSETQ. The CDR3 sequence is CASSPWTGMRGEQYF. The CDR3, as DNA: TGCGCCAGCAGCCCCTGGACGGGGATGAGGGGCGAGCAGTACTTC.

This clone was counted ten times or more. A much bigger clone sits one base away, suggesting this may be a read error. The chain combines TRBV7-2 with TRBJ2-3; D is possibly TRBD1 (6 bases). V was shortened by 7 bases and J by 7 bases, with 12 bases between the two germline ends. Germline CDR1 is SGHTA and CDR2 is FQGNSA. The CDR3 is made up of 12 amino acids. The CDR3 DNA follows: TGTGCCAGCAAATTAACAGGGAATACGCAGTATTTT. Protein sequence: CASKLTGNTQYF.

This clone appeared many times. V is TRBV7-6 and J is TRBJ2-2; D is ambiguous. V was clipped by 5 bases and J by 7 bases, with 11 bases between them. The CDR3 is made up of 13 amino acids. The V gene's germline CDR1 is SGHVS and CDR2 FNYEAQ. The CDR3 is CASSPRAGGELFF. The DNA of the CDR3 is TGTGCCAGCAGCCCTAGGGCAGGCGGGGAGCTGTTTTTT.

CDR3 region: CASSYGQASYGYTF. Here the CDR3 DNA reads TGCGCCAGCAGCTATGGACAGGCGTCCTATGGCTACACCTTC. This chain joins TRBV5-1 and TRBJ1-2; 7 bases are shared with TRBD1. The junction had 6 bases not matched to a gene; V was cut back by 3 bases and J by 4 bases. This CDR3 is built from 14 residues. Germline lookup yields CDR1 SGHRS and CDR2 YFSETQ. The full variable domain, its missing parts supplied by reference TRBV5-1 and TRBJ1-2, is KAGVTQTPRYLIKTRGQQVTLSCSPISGHRSVSWYQQTPGQGLQFLFEYFSETQRNKGNFPGRFSGRQFSNSRSEMNVSTLELGDSALYLCASSYGQASYGYTFGSGTRLTVV.

CDR3 DNA: TGTGCCAGCAGCCAAGAAGGGGGATGGGGCACAGATACGCAGTATTTT. This codes for CASSQEGGWGTDTQYF. This rearrangement joins TRBV14 to TRBJ2-3, with D perhaps TRBD1 (6 bases). CDR3 length equals 16 residues. In germline, CDR1 is SGHDN, CDR2 FVKESK. With 0 bases removed from V and 1 base from J, the gap between germline ends came to 11 bases.

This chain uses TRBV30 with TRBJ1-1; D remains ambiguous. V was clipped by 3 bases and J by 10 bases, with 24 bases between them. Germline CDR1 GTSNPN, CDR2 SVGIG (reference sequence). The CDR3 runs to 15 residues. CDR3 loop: CAWSGSPAVPNRAFF. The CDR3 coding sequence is TGTGCCTGGAGCGGATCCCCCGCAGTCCCCAATCGAGCTTTCTTT.

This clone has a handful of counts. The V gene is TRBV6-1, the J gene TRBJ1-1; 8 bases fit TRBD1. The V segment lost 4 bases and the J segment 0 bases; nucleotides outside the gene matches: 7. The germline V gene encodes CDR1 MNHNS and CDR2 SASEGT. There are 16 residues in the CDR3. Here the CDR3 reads CASSAWTGTMNTEAFF. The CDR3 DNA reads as TGTGCCAGCAGTGCCTGGACAGGGACAATGAACACTGAAGCTTTCTTT.

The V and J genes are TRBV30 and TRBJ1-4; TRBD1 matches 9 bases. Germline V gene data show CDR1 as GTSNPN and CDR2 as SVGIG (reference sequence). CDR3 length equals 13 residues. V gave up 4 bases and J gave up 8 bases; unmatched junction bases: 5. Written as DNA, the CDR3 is TGTGCCTGGAAGGACAGGGGAGAGGAAAAACTGTTTTTT. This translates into CAWKDRGEEKLFF.

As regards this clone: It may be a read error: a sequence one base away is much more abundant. The CDR3 DNA sequence: TGTGCCAGCGGCGGGACAGGGGGTTCCTACCAGCAGTACTTC. This translates into CASGGTGGSYQQYF. The V call is TRBV19, the J call TRBJ2-7; 11 bases are shared with TRBD1. The CDR3 spans 14 residues. Germline CDR1 is LNHDA and CDR2 is SQIVND (reference sequence).

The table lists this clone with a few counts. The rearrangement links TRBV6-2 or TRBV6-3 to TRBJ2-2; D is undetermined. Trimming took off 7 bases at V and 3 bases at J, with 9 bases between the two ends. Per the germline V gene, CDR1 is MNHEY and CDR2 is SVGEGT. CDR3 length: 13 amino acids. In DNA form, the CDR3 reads TGTGCCAGCAAGATATCGGACACCGGGGAGCTGTTTTTT. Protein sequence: CASKISDTGELFF.

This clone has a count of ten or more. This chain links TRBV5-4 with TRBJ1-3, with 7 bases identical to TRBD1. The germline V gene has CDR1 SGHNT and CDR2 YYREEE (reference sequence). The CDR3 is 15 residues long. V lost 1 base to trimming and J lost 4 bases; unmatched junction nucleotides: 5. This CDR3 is CASSLPAGGGNTIYF. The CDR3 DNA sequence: TGTGCCAGCAGCTTGCCCGCAGGGGGGGGAAACACCATATATTTT.

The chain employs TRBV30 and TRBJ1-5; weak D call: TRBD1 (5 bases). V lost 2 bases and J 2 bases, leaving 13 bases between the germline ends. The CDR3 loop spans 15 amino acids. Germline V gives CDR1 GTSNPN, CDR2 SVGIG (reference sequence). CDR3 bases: TGTGCCTGGAGTCTCCTTGCGGGGGGCAATCAGCCCCAGCATTTT. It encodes CAWSLLAGGNQPQHF.

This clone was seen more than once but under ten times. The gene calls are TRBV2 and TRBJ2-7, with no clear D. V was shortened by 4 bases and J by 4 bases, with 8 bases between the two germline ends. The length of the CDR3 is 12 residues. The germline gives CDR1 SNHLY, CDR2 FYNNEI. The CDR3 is CASSVVLYEQYF. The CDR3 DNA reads TGTGCCAGCAGTGTTGTTTTGTACGAGCAGTACTTC. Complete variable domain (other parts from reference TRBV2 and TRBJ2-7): EPEVTQTPSHQVTQMGQEVILRCVPISNHLYFYWYRQILGQKVEFLVSFYNNEISEKSEIFDDQFSVERPDGSNFTLKIRSTKLEDSAMYFCASSVVLYEQYFGPGTRLTVT.

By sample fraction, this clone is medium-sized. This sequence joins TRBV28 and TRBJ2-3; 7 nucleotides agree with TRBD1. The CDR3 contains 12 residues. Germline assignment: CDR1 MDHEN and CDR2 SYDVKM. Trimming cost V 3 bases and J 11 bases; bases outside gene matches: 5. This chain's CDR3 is CASSFFRGWQYF. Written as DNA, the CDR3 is TGTGCCAGCAGTTTCTTCAGGGGGTGGCAGTATTTT.

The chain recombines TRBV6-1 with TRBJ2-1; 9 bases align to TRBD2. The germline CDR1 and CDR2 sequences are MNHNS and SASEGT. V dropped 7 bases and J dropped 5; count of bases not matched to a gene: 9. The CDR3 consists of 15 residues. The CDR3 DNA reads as TGTGCCAGCAATCTTAAGGGACTAGCAGACAATGAGCAGTTCTTC. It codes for CASNLKGLADNEQFF.